The rows below give T cell receptor beta chains drawn from one sample of a study of blood T cell repertoires in COVID-19. Data came from immunoSEQ multiplex PCR; TCRdb stores just in-frame clones and leaves some out. Of approximately 200,000 clones in the sample, roughly 87% were seen once. Sequenced input: peripheral blood. These receptors all come from a man aged 40-55 years with active or convalescent COVID-19. Each CDR3 is given with its conserved first and last residue. The D gene is left open where the match is weak. Only some rows state a clone size, as once, few, many or a class for expanded clones.

CDR3aa: CASSLEGLANYGYTF
CDR3nt: TGTGCCAGCAGCTTGGAGGGGCTAGCTAACTATGGCTACACCTTC
j_gene: TRBJ1-2
v_gene: TRBV5-4
d_gene: NA
abundance: NA

CDR3aa: CASSLGRDGSPLHF
CDR3nt: TGTGCCAGCAGCTTAGGCAGGGATGGTTCACCCCTCCACTTT
j_gene: TRBJ1-6
v_gene: TRBV11-2
d_gene: NA
abundance: NA

CDR3aa: CASSQDIARFAQHF
CDR3nt: TGTGCCAGCAGCCAAGATATAGCGAGGTTTGCCCAGCATTTT
j_gene: TRBJ1-5
v_gene: TRBV4-2
d_gene: NA
abundance: NA

CDR3aa: CASSRQGKNTEAFF
CDR3nt: TGTGCCAGCAGTCGACAGGGAAAGAACACTGAAGCTTTCTTT
j_gene: TRBJ1-1
v_gene: TRBV2
d_gene: TRBD1
abundance: NA

CDR3aa: CASSTTAYNEQFF
CDR3nt: TGTGCCAGTAGTACGACAGCGTACAATGAGCAGTTCTTC
j_gene: TRBJ2-1
v_gene: TRBV19
d_gene: NA
abundance: NA

CDR3aa: CASSLEFRGPAEAFF
CDR3nt: TGTGCCAGCAGCTTGGAATTTCGGGGTCCGGCTGAAGCTTTCTTT
j_gene: TRBJ1-1
v_gene: TRBV5-8
d_gene: NA
abundance: NA

CDR3aa: CASSFEVEKLFF
CDR3nt: TGTGCCAGCAGCTTCGAGGTGGAAAAACTGTTTTTT
j_gene: TRBJ1-4
v_gene: TRBV7-9
d_gene: NA
abundance: NA

CDR3aa: CASSFVAGGLETQYF
CDR3nt: TGTGCCAGCAGCTTCGTGGCAGGGGGCTTAGAGACCCAGTACTTC
j_gene: TRBJ2-5
v_gene: TRBV11-3
d_gene: TRBD1
abundance: NA

CDR3aa: CASRIDRGPYEQYF
CDR3nt: TGTGCCAGCAGAATAGACAGGGGTCCCTACGAGCAGTACTTC
j_gene: TRBJ2-7
v_gene: TRBV2
d_gene: TRBD1
abundance: few

CDR3aa: CSVEDYTGYEQYF
CDR3nt: TGCAGCGTTGAAGATTATACCGGGTACGAGCAGTACTTC
j_gene: TRBJ2-7
v_gene: TRBV29-1
d_gene: NA
abundance: NA

CDR3aa: CSAVGQGAGTEAFF
CDR3nt: TGCAGCGCCGTGGGACAGGGGGCAGGCACTGAAGCTTTCTTT
j_gene: TRBJ1-1
v_gene: TRBV29-1
d_gene: TRBD1
abundance: NA

CDR3aa: CASSQVDRGYTGELFF
CDR3nt: TGCGCCAGCAGCCAAGTGGACAGGGGCTACACCGGGGAGCTGTTTTTT
j_gene: TRBJ2-2
v_gene: TRBV4-1
d_gene: TRBD1
abundance: NA

CDR3aa: CASSTDRGGDEQFF
CDR3nt: TGCGCCAGCAGCACGGACAGGGGCGGCGATGAGCAGTTCTTC
j_gene: TRBJ2-1
v_gene: TRBV5-1
d_gene: TRBD1
abundance: NA

CDR3aa: CASSLGTHQETQYF
CDR3nt: TGTGCCAGCAGCCTAGGGACACACCAAGAGACCCAGTACTTC
j_gene: TRBJ2-5
v_gene: TRBV11-3
d_gene: NA
abundance: NA

CDR3aa: CASSLAGASSYEQYF
CDR3nt: TGTGCCAGCAGCTTAGCAGGGGCGAGCTCCTACGAGCAGTACTTC
j_gene: TRBJ2-7
v_gene: TRBV11-1
d_gene: NA
abundance: NA

CDR3aa: CASSLPWESGRLYEQYF
CDR3nt: TGTGCCAGCAGTTTACCCTGGGAGAGCGGGCGACTCTACGAGCAGTACTTC
j_gene: TRBJ2-7
v_gene: TRBV28
d_gene: NA
abundance: NA